This T cell receptor beta chain was documented in a study of T-cell reconstitution after alpha-beta-depleted transplantation in children. The table lists this clonotype with many counts. Its antigen is currently unknown. The authors prepared the TCRbeta library with unique molecular identifiers. TCRdb re-analysed the PCR reads in MiXCR, keeping a single row per CDR3 protein. The data show 200,000 to 250,000 distinct CDR3 sequences, with just under 8.5% seen just once and just under 6.5% held by the top ten. Study-wide points: Reported findings indicate that, about two months after transplant, alpha-beta T cells came from several hundred expanded clones, which were derived from non-depleted graft cells.

This TCR came from a male patient younger than 18 who had a stem cell transplant for acute lymphoblastic leukemia, so the T cells may come from the graft donor. The specimen was PBMCs, mostly from graft donor cells, collected 180 days after TCRalphabeta/CD19-depleted stem cell transplant.

The CDR3 DNA follows: TGCAGTGCTAGCGGGAGGGCGGCCGAGCAGTACTTC. Translation gives CSASGRAAEQYF. The J gene is TRBJ2-7, the V gene TRBV20-1; TRBD2 aligns across 8 bases. The V gene's germline CDR1 is DFQATT and CDR2 SNEGSKA (reference sequence). With V trimmed by 3 bases and J by 6 bases, 4 bases remained unmatched. The CDR3 is 12 amino acids.